Listed here is a single TCR beta chain. TCRdb keeps only in-frame clones here, not all; method: immunoSEQ multiplex PCR. The repertoire holds 80,000 or so clones, with 90% to 95% as singletons. This sample is drawn from a study of T cell changes during pregnancy in multiple sclerosis. Germline V lookup: CDR1 MGHRA, CDR2 YSYEKL. V lost 1 base to trimming and J lost 2 bases, with 8 bases between them. CDR3 size: 14 residues. The origin of this receptor is a female donor with multiple sclerosis, enrolled in a pregnancy study. J is TRBJ2-5 and V is TRBV4-1; D may be TRBD2 (6 bases). Sequenced here: peripheral blood, sampled before pregnancy. The DNA of the CDR3 is TGCGCCAGCAGCCAAGGGGACTCACAAGAGACCCAGTACTTC. Residues: CASSQGDSQETQYF.